Reported below is one T cell receptor (beta chain). V was shortened by 4 bases and J by 1 base, with 13 bases between the two germline ends. CDR3 length: 15 amino acids. CDR1 is SGHTA and CDR2 is FQGNSA in the germline V gene. This entry is derived from a study of blood T cell repertoires in COVID-19. Study-wide background: The study drew acute and convalescent COVID-19 samples from the United States, Italy and Spain.

Profiled with immunoSEQ multiplex PCR; TCRdb holds only in-frame clones, not every one. Here the sample spans more than 85,000 clones, more than 75% being singletons. Sequencing was performed on peripheral blood. The chain is built from TRBV7-2 and TRBJ1-1; tentative D call: TRBD1 (5 bases). The receptor was isolated from a woman between 45 and 60 years old with acute or convalescent COVID-19. CDR3 residues: CASSSRGEKNTEAFF. The CDR3 DNA follows: TGTGCCAGCAGCTCCCGGGGGGAGAAGAACACTGAAGCTTTCTTT.